These 27 T cell receptor beta chains were all obtained from the same sample, sequenced in a study of T cell repertoires in cytomegalovirus infection. From the reads, TCRdb called clonotypes with MiXCR, one entry per CDR3 protein. This sample carries about 260,000 distinct CDR3 sequences, about 13% of them seen once, and the ten largest clones take around 8.8%. Sequences were obtained from PBMCs. These receptors originate from a human donor in good health (CMV status not recorded). Some clones in this sample may be carry-over from other donors' samples.

The sample holds a few counts of this clonotype. V gene TRBV7-9 combines with J gene TRBJ1-1; the D gene is possibly TRBD1 (6 bases). The germline CDR1 and CDR2 sequences are SEHNR and FQNEAQ (reference sequence). The CDR3 runs 12 residues. Trimming took 5 bases from V and 8 from J, leaving 12 bases between them. The CDR3 here is CASSPKGDEAFF. As DNA, the CDR3 is TGTGCCAGCAGCCCAAAGGGGGACGAAGCTTTCTTT.

The gene calls are TRBV20-1 and TRBJ1-3; D call uncertain. The CDR3 runs 12 residues. Germline assignment: CDR1 DFQATT and CDR2 SNEGSKA (reference sequence). V was cut by 0 bases and J by 9 bases, with 9 bases left in between. The CDR3 region is CSARDPERTIYF. The DNA for the CDR3 is TGCAGTGCTAGAGACCCGGAGCGCACCATATATTTT.

This clonotype appeared many times. The chain uses TRBV24-1 and TRBJ2-1; 10 bases line up with TRBD2. The V and J ends lost 4 bases and 5 bases, in that order; junction bases with no gene match: 10. The CDR3 has 17 amino acids. The germline CDR1 and CDR2 sequences are KGHDR and SFDVKD. The CDR3 region has the DNA TGTGCCACCAGTGAATCCGGACTAGCGGTCCGGAACAATGAGCAGTTCTTC. As protein: CATSESGLAVRNNEQFF.

This clonotype was seen repeatedly, ten times or more. The chain has TRBV7-9 and TRBJ2-5; weak D call: TRBD1 (6 bases). Trimming removed 5 bases from V and 3 bases from J, with 16 bases in between. This CDR3 spans 15 amino acids. Germline V lookup: CDR1 SEHNR, CDR2 FQNEAQ (reference sequence). CDR3 amino acids: CASSPGVDREETQYF. The CDR3 bases are TGTGCCAGCAGCCCCGGGGTGGACAGAGAAGAGACCCAGTACTTC.

The genes are TRBV19 and TRBJ2-1, with D uncertain. The V gene's germline CDR1 is LNHDA and CDR2 SQIVND (reference sequence). V was clipped by 1 base and J by 3 bases, with 10 bases between them. The CDR3 spans 15 residues. CDR3 nucleotide sequence: TGTGCCAGTAGTATAGTCACAGTTCGCTACAATGAGCAGTTCTTC. Amino acid sequence: CASSIVTVRYNEQFF.

At least ten counts were recorded for this clonotype. The rearrangement links TRBV11-2 to TRBJ2-7; 8 positions agree with TRBD1. Germline values: CDR1 SGHAT, CDR2 FQNNGV. The CDR3 has 15 amino acids. Trimming at V came to 5 bases and at J to 4 bases, leaving 10 bases not matched to a gene. For the CDR3, the DNA is TGTGCCAGCAGCCCCCGGAGCAGGGGGCTGTACGAGCAGTACTTC. It translates to CASSPRSRGLYEQYF.

This chain joins TRBV20-1 and TRBJ2-7, with a weak D call TRBD1 (5 bases). V lost 5 bases, J lost 3 bases, and 11 bases lay in between. The CDR3 contains 12 residues. Germline V gene lookup returns CDR1 DFQATT and CDR2 SNEGSKA (reference sequence). The CDR3 nucleotides read TGCAGTGCTTCGGACACCAACTACGAGCAGTACTTC. Translating it yields CSASDTNYEQYF.

This clonotype occurred a few times. The chain joins TRBV6-1 to TRBJ2-7, with D hard to call. V was cut by 10 bases and J by 4 bases, with 20 bases left in between. CDR3 length equals 14 residues. From germline, CDR1 is MNHNS and CDR2 SASEGT. This CDR3 reads CATTSAFGLYEQYF. The CDR3 coding sequence is TGTGCCACCACTTCTGCGTTCGGGTTATACGAGCAGTACTTC.

This clonotype turned up a few times. V gene TRBV7-2 combines with J gene TRBJ2-5; 10 bases line up with TRBD1. Trimming at V came to 6 bases and at J to 5 bases, leaving 6 bases not matched to a gene. The length of the CDR3 is 14 residues. The germline CDR1 and CDR2 sequences are SGHTA and FQGNSA. The CDR3 bases are TGTGCCAGCAGGTTGACAGGGGGCTGGGAGACCCAGTACTTC. This sequence encodes CASRLTGGWETQYF.

This clonotype was recorded a few times. The chain carries TRBV5-1 and TRBJ2-1, with D possibly being TRBD1 (6 bases). The V end lost 3 bases, the J end lost 2 bases, and 12 bases lay between the germline ends. This CDR3 has 15 amino acids. Germline assignment: CDR1 SGHRS and CDR2 YFSETQ. The CDR3, as DNA: TGCGCCAGCAGCTCCACAGGGTCCCCCTACAATGAGCAGTTCTTC. It codes for CASSSTGSPYNEQFF.

This clonotype has a handful of counts. The chain has TRBV28 and TRBJ1-6; D unclear. V lost 1 base to trimming and J lost 12 bases, with 22 bases between them. CDR1 and CDR2 from the germline V gene are MDHEN and SYDVKM. The CDR3 contains 17 residues. CDR3 region: CASSLLEPGNPAVPLHF. CDR3 in DNA: TGTGCCAGCAGTTTATTGGAACCCGGGAACCCGGCCGTACCCCTCCACTTT. The entire variable domain, with the rest obtained from reference TRBV28 and TRBJ1-6, is as follows: DVKVTQSSRYLVKRTGEKVFLECVQDMDHENMFWYRQDPGLGLRLIYFSYDVKMKEKGDIPEGYSVSREKKERFSLILESASTNQTSMYLCASSLLEPGNPAVPLHFGNGTRLTVT.

This clonotype was counted ten times or more. The V call is TRBV2, the J call TRBJ2-5, with unresolved D. The CDR3 contains 10 residues. The V end lost 7 bases, the J end lost 9 bases, and 9 bases lay between the germline ends. Germline-derived CDR1 and CDR2 are SNHLY and FYNNEI. Here the CDR3 DNA reads TGTGCCAGCATTCTTGTGGCCCAGTACTTC. Residues: CASILVAQYF.

Ten or more counts support this clonotype. J is TRBJ2-7 and V is TRBV10-3; 8 nucleotides match TRBD1. Germline-derived CDR1 and CDR2 are ENHRY and SYGVKD. V dropped 6 bases and J dropped 2; count of bases not matched to a gene: 12. CDR3 length equals 16 residues. CDR3 loop: CAISPRATGAPYEQYF. The CDR3 DNA follows: TGTGCCATCAGCCCCCGGGCGACAGGGGCCCCCTACGAGCAGTACTTC.

This clonotype appeared a few times. The chain joins TRBV12-3 or TRBV12-4 to TRBJ1-2, with D perhaps matching TRBD1 (6 bases). The CDR3 runs 14 residues. Trimming shortened V by 6 bases and J by 8 bases, and 19 bases separated the two germline ends. This CDR3 is CASRNRDTLEGYTF. In DNA, the CDR3 is TGTGCCAGCAGGAACCGGGACACTTTGGAGGGCTACACCTTC.

This clonotype has a count of ten or more. The chain employs TRBV6-2 or TRBV6-3 and TRBJ2-2; possible D gene TRBD1, 6 bases. Germline lookup yields CDR1 MNHEY and CDR2 SVGEGT. Trimming took 2 bases from V and 4 from J, leaving 14 bases between them. The CDR3 sequence is 16 residues long. In DNA form, the CDR3 reads TGTGCCAGCAGTTACCCCTCCAAGGGGGTCACCGGGGAGCTGTTTTTT. Protein product: CASSYPSKGVTGELFF.

This clonotype was detected only a few times. The chain recombines TRBV5-1 with TRBJ1-4; D is uncertain. Per the germline V gene, CDR1 is SGHRS and CDR2 is YFSETQ. V lost 4 bases, J lost 6 bases, and 10 bases lay in between. The length of the CDR3 is 13 residues. The CDR3 spells CASSKVQDEKLFF. Written as DNA, the CDR3 is TGCGCCAGCAGCAAGGTCCAGGATGAAAAACTGTTTTTT. The full variable domain, its missing parts supplied by reference TRBV5-1 and TRBJ1-4, is KAGVTQTPRYLIKTRGQQVTLSCSPISGHRSVSWYQQTPGQGLQFLFEYFSETQRNKGNFPGRFSGRQFSNSRSEMNVSTLELGDSALYLCASSKVQDEKLFFGSGTQLSVL.

The CDR3 DNA follows: TGTGCCCCTAGGACAGGGGGGAATGAGCAGTTCTTC. It yields the protein CAPRTGGNEQFF. The chain joins TRBV11-3 to TRBJ2-1; TRBD1 aligns across 10 bases. The length of the CDR3 is 12 residues. The V and J ends lost 11 bases and 7 bases, in that order; junction bases with no gene match: 5. Germline V gene lookup returns CDR1 SGHNT and CDR2 YENEEA.

In this sample, this clonotype turned up a few times. The chain couples TRBV4-2 to TRBJ1-4; no definite D call. Trimming took off 1 base at V and 5 bases at J, with 11 bases between the two ends. Per the germline V gene, CDR1 is LGHNA and CDR2 is YNFKEQ. The CDR3 extends over 15 amino acids. CDR3 in DNA: TGTGCCAGCAGCCAAGCGAATTGGGAGAATGAAAAACTGTTTTTT. Protein: CASSQANWENEKLFF.

This clonotype was found many times. The chain uses TRBV7-2 and TRBJ1-1; D is undetermined. Germline-derived CDR1 and CDR2 are SGHTA and FQGNSA. Trimming removed 5 bases at V and 1 base at J, with 14 bases between. The CDR3 covers 15 residues. The CDR3 loop is CASSAWGRTNTEAFF. As DNA, the CDR3 is TGTGCCAGCAGCGCATGGGGTCGGACGAACACTGAAGCTTTCTTT.

This clonotype was observed a few times. The gene calls are TRBV5-4 and TRBJ1-5; 8 bases agree with TRBD1. Germline loops: CDR1 SGHNT, CDR2 YYREEE (reference sequence). The CDR3 extends over 15 amino acids. Germline trimming cut 4 bases from V and 4 bases from J; bases unmatched to any gene: 7. DNA of the CDR3: TGTGCCAGCAGCGTTGACAGGGGTCTAAATCAGCCCCAGCATTTT. It translates to CASSVDRGLNQPQHF.

V gene TRBV7-2 combines with J gene TRBJ2-1; D is uncertain. CDR3 size: 14 residues. Germline V gene lookup returns CDR1 SGHTA and CDR2 FQGNSA. Trimming stripped 5 bases from V and 8 bases from J, with 16 bases between. In DNA, the CDR3 is TGTGCCAGCAGCCGCACCACGGTAGGACATGAGCAGTTCTTC. Translating it yields CASSRTTVGHEQFF. The full variable domain, completed using reference TRBV7-2 and TRBJ2-1, is GAGVSQSPSNKVTEKGKDVELRCDPISGHTALYWYRQSLGQGLEFLIYFQGNSAPDKSGLPSDRFSAERTGGSVSTLTIQRTQQEDSAVYLCASSRTTVGHEQFFGPGTRLTVL.

This clonotype occurred a few times. V is TRBV5-4 and J is TRBJ2-3; D is undetermined. In germline, CDR1 is SGHNT, CDR2 YYREEE (reference sequence). This CDR3 is built from 15 residues. Trimming removed 1 base at V and 0 bases at J, with 9 bases between. The CDR3 region is CASSLTVSSTDTQYF. In DNA, the CDR3 is TGTGCCAGCAGCTTGACGGTGTCTAGCACAGATACGCAGTATTTT.

This clonotype was counted once. The chain has TRBV10-3 and TRBJ2-1; D gene unclear. Germline V gene lookup returns CDR1 ENHRY and CDR2 SYGVKD. The CDR3 consists of 11 residues. With 8 bases removed from V and 8 bases from J, the gap between germline ends came to 10 bases. The CDR3 sequence is CAIRRMDEQFF. The CDR3 DNA reads as TGTGCCATCCGCCGAATGGATGAGCAGTTCTTC.

The chain couples TRBV5-1 to TRBJ2-7; no reliable D call. There are 14 residues in the CDR3. V dropped 4 bases and J dropped 0 bases, with 11 bases sitting between them. Germline V lookup: CDR1 SGHRS, CDR2 YFSETQ. The CDR3 region is CASSALQDSYEQYF. CDR3 bases: TGCGCCAGCAGCGCGCTCCAGGACTCCTACGAGCAGTACTTC.

The chain joins TRBV5-1 to TRBJ2-3; 12 nucleotides agree with TRBD2. CDR1 is SGHRS, CDR2 YFSETQ, per germline. The CDR3 contains 18 residues. The V gene end was trimmed by 0 bases and the J gene end by 3 bases; junction bases not matched to a gene: 8. The CDR3 DNA reads as TGCGCCAGCAGCTTGGCCCGGACTAGCGGGGAAATAACAGATACGCAGTATTTT. Residues: CASSLARTSGEITDTQYF.

The table lists this clonotype with many counts. The chain couples TRBV7-6 to TRBJ2-7; TRBD1 might be the D (5 bases). The CDR3 extends over 16 amino acids. Germline lookup yields CDR1 SGHVS and CDR2 FNYEAQ. V lost 0 bases and J lost 0, with 12 bases in between. CDR3 coding DNA: TGTGCCAGCAGCTTAGCGAGTCAGGGTTACTCCTACGAGCAGTACTTC. Translating it yields CASSLASQGYSYEQYF.

In this sample, this clonotype turned up many times. The rearrangement joins TRBV7-2 to TRBJ2-5, with 9 bases aligning to TRBD1. The germline V gene has CDR1 SGHTA and CDR2 FQGNSA. V trimming: 3 bases; J trimming: 4 bases; junction bases outside the gene matches: 9. The CDR3 length is 16 residues. The CDR3 DNA reads as TGTGCCAGCAGCTTCCCGGACAGGGGAAGAAGAGAGACCCAGTACTTC. It specifies CASSFPDRGRRETQYF.